This T cell receptor (beta chain) was sequenced for a study of blood T cells in healthy people across ages. Germline loops: CDR1 SQVTM, CDR2 ANQGSEA. The CDR3 totals 13 residues. Remarks on this clonotype: One end of the junction varies from germline; a read error may be responsible.

Primers used in a second PCR of about 7 to 11 cycles were a sample-barcoded 5' primer and a J-beta primer mix. TCRdb used MiXCR to reprocess the 5' RACE reads, holding one entry per CDR3 protein. The sample lists some 1,000,000 distinct CDR3 sequences; under 30% were seen once. These data were also filed under a second study, of T cells of mothers and their children.

The TCR sequence derives from a girl under 10 years old in good health. Sequenced material: blood. The chain is built from TRBV29-1 and TRBJ2-2; D is possibly TRBD2 (6 bases). The CDR3 nucleotides read TGCAGCGGAACAGGTCCGAACACCGGGGGGCTGTTTTTT. It codes for CSGTGPNTGGLFF.